The clone carrying this T cell receptor beta chain was detected only a few times. Genomic DNA acted as the template from which TCR beta VDJ combination and CDR3 sequence profiling were carried out. TCRdb reprocessed the reads via MiXCR and lists one record per CDR3 protein. The table includes about 200,000 distinct CDR3 sequences, less than 75% detected once. The data originate from a study of CD8+CD57+ T cells in acquired aplastic anemia. CDR1 and CDR2 from the germline V gene are ENHRY and SYGVKD. V gave up 4 bases and J gave up 0 bases; unmatched junction bases: 0. The CDR3 loop spans 15 amino acids. It was patients with CD8+CD57+ cell expansion by flow cytometry who were chosen for sequencing.

The receptor was isolated from a human donor with aplastic anemia. The sample consisted of sorted CD4+, CD8+, or CD8+CD57+ T cells (not recorded which) from PBMCs. The gene calls are TRBV10-3 and TRBJ2-1; 10 bases are a match to TRBD2. CDR3 in amino acids: CAISGTSGSYNEQFF. In nucleotides, the CDR3 is TGTGCCATCAGTGGGACTAGCGGCTCCTACAATGAGCAGTTCTTC.